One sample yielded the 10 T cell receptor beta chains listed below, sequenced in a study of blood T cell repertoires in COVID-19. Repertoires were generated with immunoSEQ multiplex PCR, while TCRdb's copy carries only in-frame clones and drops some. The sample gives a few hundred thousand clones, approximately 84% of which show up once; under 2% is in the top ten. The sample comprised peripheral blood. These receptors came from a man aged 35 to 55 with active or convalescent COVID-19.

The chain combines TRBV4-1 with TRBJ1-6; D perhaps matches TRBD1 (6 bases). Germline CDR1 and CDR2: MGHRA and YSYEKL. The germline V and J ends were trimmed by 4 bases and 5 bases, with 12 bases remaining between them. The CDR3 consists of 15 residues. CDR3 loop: CASSPQGLDNSPLHF. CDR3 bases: TGCGCCAGCAGCCCACAGGGCTTGGATAATTCACCCCTCCACTTT.

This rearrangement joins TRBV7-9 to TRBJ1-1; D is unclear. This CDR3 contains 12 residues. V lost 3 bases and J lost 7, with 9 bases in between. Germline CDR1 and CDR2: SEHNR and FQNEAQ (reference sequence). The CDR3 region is CASSLAPGEAFF. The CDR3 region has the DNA TGTGCCAGCAGCTTGGCACCGGGTGAAGCTTTCTTT.

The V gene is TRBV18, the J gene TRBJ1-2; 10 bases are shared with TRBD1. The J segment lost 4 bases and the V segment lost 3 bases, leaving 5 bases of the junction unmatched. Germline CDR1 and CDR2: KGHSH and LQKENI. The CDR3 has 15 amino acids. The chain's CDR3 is CASSPGTGEVYGYTF. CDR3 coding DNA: TGTGCCAGCTCACCCGGGACAGGGGAAGTCTATGGCTACACCTTC.

CDR3 amino acids: CASGGGMGTSDSTSYNEQFF. Here the CDR3 DNA reads TGTGCCAGCGGCGGAGGGATGGGGACTAGCGATAGCACCTCCTACAATGAGCAGTTCTTC. The rearrangement uses TRBV28 and TRBJ2-1; 10 bases are a match to TRBD2. Trimming at V came to 8 bases and at J to 0 bases, leaving 19 bases not matched to a gene. CDR1 is MDHEN, CDR2 SYDVKM, per germline. This CDR3 contains 20 residues.

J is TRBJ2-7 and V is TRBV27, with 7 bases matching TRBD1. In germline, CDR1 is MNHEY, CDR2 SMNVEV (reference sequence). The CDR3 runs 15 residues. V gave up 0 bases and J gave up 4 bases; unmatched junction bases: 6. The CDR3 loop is CASSLSTTGQYEQYF. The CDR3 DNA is TGTGCCAGCAGTTTATCGACGACAGGGCAGTACGAGCAGTACTTC.

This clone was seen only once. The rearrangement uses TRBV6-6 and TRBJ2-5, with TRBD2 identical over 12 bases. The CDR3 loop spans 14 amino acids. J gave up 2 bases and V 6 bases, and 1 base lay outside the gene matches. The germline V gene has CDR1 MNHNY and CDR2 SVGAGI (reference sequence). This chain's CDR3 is CASRGLAGQETQYF. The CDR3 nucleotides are TGTGCCAGCAGAGGACTAGCGGGGCAAGAGACCCAGTACTTC.

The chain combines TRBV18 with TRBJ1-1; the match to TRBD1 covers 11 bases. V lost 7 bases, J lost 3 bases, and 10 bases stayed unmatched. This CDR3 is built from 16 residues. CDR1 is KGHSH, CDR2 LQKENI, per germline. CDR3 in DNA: TGTGCCAGCTTAACGGACAGGGGGCGAAGTGACACTGAAGCTTTCTTT. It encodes CASLTDRGRSDTEAFF.

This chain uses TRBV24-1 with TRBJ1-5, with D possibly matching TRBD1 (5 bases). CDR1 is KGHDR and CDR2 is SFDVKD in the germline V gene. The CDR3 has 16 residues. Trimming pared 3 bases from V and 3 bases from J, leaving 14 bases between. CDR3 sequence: CATSDLRGGDNQPQHF. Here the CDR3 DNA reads TGTGCCACCAGTGATCTCCGTGGGGGGGACAATCAGCCCCAGCATTTT.

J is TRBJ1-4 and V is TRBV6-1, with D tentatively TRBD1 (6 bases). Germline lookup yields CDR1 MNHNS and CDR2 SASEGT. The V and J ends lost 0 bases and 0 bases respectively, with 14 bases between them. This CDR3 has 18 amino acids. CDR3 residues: CASSEARDRFTTNEKLFF. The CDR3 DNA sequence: TGTGCCAGCAGTGAAGCAAGAGACAGGTTTACAACTAATGAAAAACTGTTTTTT.

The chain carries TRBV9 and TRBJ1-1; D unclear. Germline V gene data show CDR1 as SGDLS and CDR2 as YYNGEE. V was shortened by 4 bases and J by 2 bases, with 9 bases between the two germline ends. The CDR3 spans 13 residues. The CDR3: CASSTHSNTEAFF. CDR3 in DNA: TGTGCCAGCAGCACGCACAGCAACACTGAAGCTTTCTTT. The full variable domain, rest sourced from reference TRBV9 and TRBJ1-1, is DSGVTQTPKHLITATGQRVTLRCSPRSGDLSVYWYQQSLDQGLQFLIQYYNGEERAKGNILERFSAQQFPDLHSELNLSSLELGDSALYFCASSTHSNTEAFFGQGTRLTVV.